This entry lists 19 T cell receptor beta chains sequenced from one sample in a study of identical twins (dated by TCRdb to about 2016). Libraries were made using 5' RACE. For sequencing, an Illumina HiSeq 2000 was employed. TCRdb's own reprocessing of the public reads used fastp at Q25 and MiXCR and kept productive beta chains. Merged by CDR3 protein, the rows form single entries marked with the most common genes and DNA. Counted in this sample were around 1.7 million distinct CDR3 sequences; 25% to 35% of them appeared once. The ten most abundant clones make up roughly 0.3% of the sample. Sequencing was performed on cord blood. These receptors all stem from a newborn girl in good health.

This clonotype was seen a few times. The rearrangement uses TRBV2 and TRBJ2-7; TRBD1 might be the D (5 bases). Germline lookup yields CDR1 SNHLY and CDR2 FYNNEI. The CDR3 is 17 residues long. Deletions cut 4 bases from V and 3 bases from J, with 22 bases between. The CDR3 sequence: CASSVGPVSAGNYEQYF. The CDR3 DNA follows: TGTGCCAGCAGTGTAGGTCCAGTCTCGGCAGGGAACTACGAGCAGTACTTC.

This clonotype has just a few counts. Written as DNA, the CDR3 is TGTGCCAGCAGCCAAGCTAGACAGGGGAGGGAGACCCAGTACTTC. This codes for CASSQARQGRETQYF. The chain links TRBV4-2 to TRBJ2-5; 8 bases are a match to TRBD1. J gave up 5 bases and V 1 base, and 6 bases lay outside the gene matches. The CDR3 contains 15 residues. Per the germline V gene, CDR1 is LGHNA and CDR2 is YNFKEQ.

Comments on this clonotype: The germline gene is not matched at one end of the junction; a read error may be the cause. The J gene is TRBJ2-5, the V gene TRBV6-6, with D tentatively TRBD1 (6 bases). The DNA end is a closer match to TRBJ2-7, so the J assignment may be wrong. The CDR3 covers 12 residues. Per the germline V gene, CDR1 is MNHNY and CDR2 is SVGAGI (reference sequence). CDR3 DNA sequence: TGCGCCAGCAGGCCAACAGGGCGCGAGCAGTACTTC. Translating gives CASRPTGREQYF.

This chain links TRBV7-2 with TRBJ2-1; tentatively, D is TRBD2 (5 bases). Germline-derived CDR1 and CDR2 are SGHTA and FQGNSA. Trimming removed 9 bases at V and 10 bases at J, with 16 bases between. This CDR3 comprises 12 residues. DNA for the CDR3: TGTGCCAGTTCACTAGTTTTTTCGGAGCAGTTCTTC. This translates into CASSLVFSEQFF.

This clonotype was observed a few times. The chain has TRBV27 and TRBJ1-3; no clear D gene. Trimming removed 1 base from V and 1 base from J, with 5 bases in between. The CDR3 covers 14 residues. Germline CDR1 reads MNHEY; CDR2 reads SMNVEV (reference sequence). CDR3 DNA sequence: TGTGCCAGCAGTTTATTGGGGTCTGGAAACACCATATATTTT. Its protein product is CASSLLGSGNTIYF.

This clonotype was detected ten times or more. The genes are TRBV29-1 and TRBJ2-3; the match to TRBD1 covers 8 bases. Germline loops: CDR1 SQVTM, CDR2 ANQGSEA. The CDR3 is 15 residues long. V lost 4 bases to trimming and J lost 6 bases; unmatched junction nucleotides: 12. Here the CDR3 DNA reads TGCAGCGTTGCCGGGACAGGAGGGGGAAGGGATACGCAGTATTTT. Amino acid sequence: CSVAGTGGGRDTQYF.

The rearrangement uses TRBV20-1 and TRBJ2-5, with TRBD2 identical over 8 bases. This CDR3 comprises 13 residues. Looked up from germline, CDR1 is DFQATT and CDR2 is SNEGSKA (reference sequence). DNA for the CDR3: TGCAGCAGACTAGCGCCCATTCAAGAGACCCAGTACTTC. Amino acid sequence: CSRLAPIQETQYF.

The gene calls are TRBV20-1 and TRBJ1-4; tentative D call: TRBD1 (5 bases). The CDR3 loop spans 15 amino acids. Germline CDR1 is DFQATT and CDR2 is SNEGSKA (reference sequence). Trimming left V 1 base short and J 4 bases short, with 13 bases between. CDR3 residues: CSARGGTVGNEKLFF. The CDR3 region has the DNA TGCAGTGCTAGAGGGGGGACGGTTGGTAATGAAAAACTGTTTTTT.

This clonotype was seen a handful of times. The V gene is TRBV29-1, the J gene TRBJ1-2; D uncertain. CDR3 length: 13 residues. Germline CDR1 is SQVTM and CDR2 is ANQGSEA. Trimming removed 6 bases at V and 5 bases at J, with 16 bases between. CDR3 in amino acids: CSVVDPLGYGYTF. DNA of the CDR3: TGCAGCGTCGTGGACCCCTTGGGGTATGGCTACACCTTC.

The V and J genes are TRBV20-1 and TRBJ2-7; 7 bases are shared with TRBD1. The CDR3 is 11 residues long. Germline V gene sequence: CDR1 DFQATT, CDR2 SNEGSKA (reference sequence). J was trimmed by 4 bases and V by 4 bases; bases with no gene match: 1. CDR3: CSATDRYEQYF. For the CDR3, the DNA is TGCAGTGCTACGGACAGGTACGAGCAGTACTTC.

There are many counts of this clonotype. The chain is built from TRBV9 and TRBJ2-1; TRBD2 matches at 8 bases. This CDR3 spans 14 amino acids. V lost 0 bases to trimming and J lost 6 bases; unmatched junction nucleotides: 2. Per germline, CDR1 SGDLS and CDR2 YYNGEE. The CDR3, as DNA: TGTGCCAGCAGCGTAGCCAGCGGGAGCAATGAGCAGTTCTTC. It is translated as CASSVASGSNEQFF.

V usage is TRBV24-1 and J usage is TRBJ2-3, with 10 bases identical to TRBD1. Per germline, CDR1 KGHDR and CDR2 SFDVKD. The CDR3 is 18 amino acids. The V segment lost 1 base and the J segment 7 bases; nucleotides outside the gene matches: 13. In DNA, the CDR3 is TGTGCCACCAGTGATTTTTGGGCTGGGACAGGGGAACGCTATACGCAGTATTTT. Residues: CATSDFWAGTGERYTQYF.

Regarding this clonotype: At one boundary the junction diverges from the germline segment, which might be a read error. CDR3 sequence reads: CARSLEGNFQETQYF. The CDR3 DNA reads as TGCGCCCGCAGCTTGGAGGGAAACTTTCAAGAGACCCAGTACTTC. The V call is TRBV5-1, the J call TRBJ2-5, with D tentatively TRBD2 (6 bases). Per germline, CDR1 SGHRS and CDR2 YFSETQ. The CDR3 sequence is 15 residues long.

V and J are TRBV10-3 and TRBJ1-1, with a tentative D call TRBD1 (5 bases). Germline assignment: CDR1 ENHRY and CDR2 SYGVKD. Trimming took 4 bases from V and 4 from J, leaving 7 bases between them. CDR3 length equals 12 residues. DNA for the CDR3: TGTGCCATCAGTGGACAGCGCACTGAAGCTTTCTTT. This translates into CAISGQRTEAFF.

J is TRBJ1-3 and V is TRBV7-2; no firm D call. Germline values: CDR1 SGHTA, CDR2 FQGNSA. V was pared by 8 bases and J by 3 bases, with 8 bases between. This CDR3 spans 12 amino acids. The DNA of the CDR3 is TGTGCCAGCCGGACGCTTGGAAACACCATATATTTT. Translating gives CASRTLGNTIYF.

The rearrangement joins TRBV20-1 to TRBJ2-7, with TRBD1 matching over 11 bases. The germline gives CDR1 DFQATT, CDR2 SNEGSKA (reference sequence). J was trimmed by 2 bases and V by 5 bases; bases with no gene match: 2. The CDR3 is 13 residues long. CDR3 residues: CSAGTGGTYEQYF. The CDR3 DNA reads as TGCAGTGCTGGGACAGGGGGAACCTACGAGCAGTACTTC.

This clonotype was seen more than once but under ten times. CDR3 nucleotides: TGCAGTGCTAGAGGTCGGGACAACAATGAGCAGTTCTTC. It codes for CSARGRDNNEQFF. The genes are TRBV20-1 and TRBJ2-1, with D tentatively TRBD1 (6 bases). The CDR3 runs 13 residues. Trimming shortened V by 1 base and J by 5 bases, and 9 bases separated the two germline ends. Germline lookup yields CDR1 DFQATT and CDR2 SNEGSKA (reference sequence).

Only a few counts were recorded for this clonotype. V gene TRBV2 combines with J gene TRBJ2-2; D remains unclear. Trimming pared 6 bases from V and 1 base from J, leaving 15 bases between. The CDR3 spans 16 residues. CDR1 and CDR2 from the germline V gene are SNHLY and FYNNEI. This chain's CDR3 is CASSKVWVGNTGELFF. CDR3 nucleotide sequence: TGTGCCAGCAGCAAGGTCTGGGTTGGGAACACCGGGGAGCTGTTTTTT.

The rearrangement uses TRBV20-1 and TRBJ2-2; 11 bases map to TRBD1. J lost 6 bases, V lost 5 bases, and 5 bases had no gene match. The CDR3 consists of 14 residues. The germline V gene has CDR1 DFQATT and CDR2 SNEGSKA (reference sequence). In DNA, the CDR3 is TGCAGTGCTTCTCCGGGACAGGGGGCCGGGGAGCTGTTTTTT. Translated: CSASPGQGAGELFF.